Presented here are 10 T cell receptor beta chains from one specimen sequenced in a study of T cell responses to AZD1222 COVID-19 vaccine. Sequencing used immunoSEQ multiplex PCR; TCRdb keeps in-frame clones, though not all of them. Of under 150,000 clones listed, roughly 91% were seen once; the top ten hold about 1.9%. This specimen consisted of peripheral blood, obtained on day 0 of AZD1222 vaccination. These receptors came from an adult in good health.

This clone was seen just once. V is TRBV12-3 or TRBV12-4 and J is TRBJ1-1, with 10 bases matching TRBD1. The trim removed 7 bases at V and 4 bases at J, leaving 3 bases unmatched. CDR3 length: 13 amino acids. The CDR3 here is CASTWTGGTEAFF. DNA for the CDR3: TGTGCCAGCACCTGGACAGGGGGCACTGAAGCTTTCTTT.

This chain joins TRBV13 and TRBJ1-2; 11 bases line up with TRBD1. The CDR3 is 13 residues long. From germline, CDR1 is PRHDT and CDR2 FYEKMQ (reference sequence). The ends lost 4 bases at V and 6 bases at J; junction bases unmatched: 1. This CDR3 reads CASSWGQGDGYTF. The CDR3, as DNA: TGTGCCAGCAGCTGGGGACAGGGGGATGGCTACACCTTC.

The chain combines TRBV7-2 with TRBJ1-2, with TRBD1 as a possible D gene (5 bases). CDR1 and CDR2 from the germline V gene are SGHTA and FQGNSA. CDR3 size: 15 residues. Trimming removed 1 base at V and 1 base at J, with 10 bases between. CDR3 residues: CASSLVAGINYGYTF. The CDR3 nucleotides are TGTGCCAGCAGCTTAGTCGCAGGGATTAACTATGGCTACACCTTC.

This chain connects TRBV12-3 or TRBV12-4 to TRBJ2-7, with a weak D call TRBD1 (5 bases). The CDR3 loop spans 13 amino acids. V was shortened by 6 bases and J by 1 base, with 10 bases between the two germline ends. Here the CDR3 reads CASRKGLSYEQYF. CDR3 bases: TGTGCCAGCAGGAAGGGGTTATCCTACGAGCAGTACTTC.

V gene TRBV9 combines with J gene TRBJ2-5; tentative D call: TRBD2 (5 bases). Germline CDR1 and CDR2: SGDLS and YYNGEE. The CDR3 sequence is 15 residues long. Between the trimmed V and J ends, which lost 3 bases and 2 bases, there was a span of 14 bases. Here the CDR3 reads CASSAGGLLQETQYF. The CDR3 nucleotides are TGTGCCAGCAGCGCAGGAGGACTTCTACAAGAGACCCAGTACTTC.

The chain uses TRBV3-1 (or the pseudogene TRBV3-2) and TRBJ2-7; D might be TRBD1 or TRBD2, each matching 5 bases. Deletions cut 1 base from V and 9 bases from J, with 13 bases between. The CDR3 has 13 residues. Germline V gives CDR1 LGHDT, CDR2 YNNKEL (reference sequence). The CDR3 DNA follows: TGTGCCAGCAGCCAAGTCAGGGAGAGGGGGCAGTACTTC. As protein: CASSQVRERGQYF.

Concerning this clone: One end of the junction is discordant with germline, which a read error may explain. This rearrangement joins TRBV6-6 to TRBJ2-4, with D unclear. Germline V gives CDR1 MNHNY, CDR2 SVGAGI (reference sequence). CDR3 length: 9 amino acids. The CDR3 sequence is CASGPPEIF. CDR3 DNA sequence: TGTGCCAGCGGCCCACCTGAGATCTTC.

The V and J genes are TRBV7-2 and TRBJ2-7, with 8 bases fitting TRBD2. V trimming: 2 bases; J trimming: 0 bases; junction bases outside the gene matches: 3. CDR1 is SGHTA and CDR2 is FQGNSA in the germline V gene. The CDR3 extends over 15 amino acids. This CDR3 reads CASSLLRGGSYEQYF. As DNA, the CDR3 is TGTGCCAGCAGCTTATTACGGGGGGGCTCCTACGAGCAGTACTTC.

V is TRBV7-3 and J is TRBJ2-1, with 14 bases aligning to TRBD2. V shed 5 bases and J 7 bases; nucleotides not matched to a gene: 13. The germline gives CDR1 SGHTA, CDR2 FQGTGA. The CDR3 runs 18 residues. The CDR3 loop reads CASSPSTSGRASGNEQFF. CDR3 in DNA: TGTGCCAGCAGCCCCTCGACTAGCGGGAGGGCCTCGGGGAATGAGCAGTTCTTC.

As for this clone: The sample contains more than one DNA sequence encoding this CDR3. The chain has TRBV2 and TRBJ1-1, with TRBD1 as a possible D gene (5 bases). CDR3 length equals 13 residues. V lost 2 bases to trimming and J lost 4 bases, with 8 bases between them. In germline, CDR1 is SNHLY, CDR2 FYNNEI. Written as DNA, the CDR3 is TGTGCCAGCAGTGAACAGGGAGGCACTGAAGCTTTCTTT. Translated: CASSEQGGTEAFF.